The present T cell receptor (beta chain) was sequenced within a study of low-dose radiotherapy and immunotherapy resistance in tumors. CDR1 is SGHVS, CDR2 FNYEAQ, per germline. V lost 5 bases to trimming and J lost 1 base; unmatched junction nucleotides: 4. The CDR3 has 15 residues. The sample holds many counts of this clonotype. TRAV and TRBV primers primed cDNA for both TCRalpha and TCRbeta. TCR amplification ran roughly 20 PCR cycles using constant-region and V-primer adapter primers. From the reads, TCRdb called clonotypes with MiXCR, one entry per CDR3 protein. The data hold approximately 45,000 distinct CDR3 sequences, with about 25% observed a single time. Indicated time point: after trial treatment. Treatment given: LDRT plus nivolumab, ipilimumab, low-dose cyclophosphamide and aspirin (RACIN trial). The patients who were eligible all carried advanced solid tumors that lacked tumor-infiltrating lymphocytes, meaning the tumors were TIL-negative.

This sample comprised PBMCs, obtained after low-dose radiotherapy plus immunotherapy. This TCR was recovered from a male donor with prostate cancer. This sequence joins TRBV7-6 and TRBJ1-5; 8 bases line up with TRBD1. The CDR3 DNA reads as TGTGCCAGCAGCGCCGGGACAGGCAGCAATCAGCCCCAGCATTTT. This sequence encodes CASSAGTGSNQPQHF.